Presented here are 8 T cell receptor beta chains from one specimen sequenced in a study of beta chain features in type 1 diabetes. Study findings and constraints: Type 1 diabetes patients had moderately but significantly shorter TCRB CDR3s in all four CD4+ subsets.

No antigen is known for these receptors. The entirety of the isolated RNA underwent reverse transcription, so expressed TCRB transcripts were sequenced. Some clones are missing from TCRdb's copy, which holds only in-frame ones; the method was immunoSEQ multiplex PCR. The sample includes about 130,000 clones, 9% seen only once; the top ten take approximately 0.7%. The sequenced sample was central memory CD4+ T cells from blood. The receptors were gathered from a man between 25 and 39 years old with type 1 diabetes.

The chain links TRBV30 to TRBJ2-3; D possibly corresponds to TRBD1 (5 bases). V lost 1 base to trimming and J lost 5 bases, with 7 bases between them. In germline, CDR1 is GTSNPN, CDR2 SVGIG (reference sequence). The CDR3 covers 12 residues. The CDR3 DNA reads TGTGCCTGGAGTGAAACAGGAGATACGCAGTATTTT. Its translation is CAWSETGDTQYF.

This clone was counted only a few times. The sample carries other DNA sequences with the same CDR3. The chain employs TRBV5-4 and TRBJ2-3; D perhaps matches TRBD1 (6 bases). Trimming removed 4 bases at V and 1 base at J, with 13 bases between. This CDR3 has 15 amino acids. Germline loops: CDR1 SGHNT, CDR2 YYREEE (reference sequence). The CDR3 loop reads CASSPPGQGTDTQYF. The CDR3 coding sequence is TGTGCCAGCAGCCCGCCGGGACAAGGCACAGATACGCAGTATTTT.

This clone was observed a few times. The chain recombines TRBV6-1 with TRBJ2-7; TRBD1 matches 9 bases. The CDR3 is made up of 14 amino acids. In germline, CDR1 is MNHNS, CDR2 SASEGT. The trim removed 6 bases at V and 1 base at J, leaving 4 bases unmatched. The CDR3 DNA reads TGTGCCAGCAGGGCGGGACAGGGTTCCTACGAGCAGTACTTC. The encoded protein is CASRAGQGSYEQYF.

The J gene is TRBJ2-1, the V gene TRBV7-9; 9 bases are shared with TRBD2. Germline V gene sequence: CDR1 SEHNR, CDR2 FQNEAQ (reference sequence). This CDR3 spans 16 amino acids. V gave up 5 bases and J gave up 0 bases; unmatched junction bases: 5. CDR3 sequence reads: CASSHLAGSSYNEQFF. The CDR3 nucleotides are TGTGCCAGCAGCCACCTAGCGGGGAGCTCCTACAATGAGCAGTTCTTC.

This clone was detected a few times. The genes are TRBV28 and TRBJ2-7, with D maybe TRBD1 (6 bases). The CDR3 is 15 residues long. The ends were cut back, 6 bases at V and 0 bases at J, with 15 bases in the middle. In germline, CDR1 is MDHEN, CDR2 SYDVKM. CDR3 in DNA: TGTGCCAGCAGCCTTCCGGGACAAAGCTCCTACGAGCAGTACTTC. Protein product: CASSLPGQSSYEQYF.

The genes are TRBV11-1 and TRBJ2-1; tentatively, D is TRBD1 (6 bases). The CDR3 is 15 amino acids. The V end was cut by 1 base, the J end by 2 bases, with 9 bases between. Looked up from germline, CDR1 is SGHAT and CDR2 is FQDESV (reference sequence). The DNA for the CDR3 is TGTGCCAGCAGCTTAGTTGCAGGGGCCTACAATGAGCAGTTCTTC. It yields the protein CASSLVAGAYNEQFF.

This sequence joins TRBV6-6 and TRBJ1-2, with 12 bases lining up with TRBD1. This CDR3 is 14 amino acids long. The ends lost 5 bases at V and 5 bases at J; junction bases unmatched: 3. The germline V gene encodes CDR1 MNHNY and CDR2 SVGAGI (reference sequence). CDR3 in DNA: TGTGCCAGCAGTACGGGACAGGGGGCGTATGGCTACACCTTC. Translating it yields CASSTGQGAYGYTF.

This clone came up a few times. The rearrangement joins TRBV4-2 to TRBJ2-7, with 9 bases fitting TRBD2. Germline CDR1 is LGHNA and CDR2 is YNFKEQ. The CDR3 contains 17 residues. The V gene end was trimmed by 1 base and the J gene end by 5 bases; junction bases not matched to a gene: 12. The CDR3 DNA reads TGTGCCAGCAGCCAAGGCGGGGGGGGAATATGGTTGGACGAGCAGTACTTC. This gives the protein CASSQGGGGIWLDEQYF.